This is a list of T cell receptor beta chains from one sample in a study of blood T cell repertoires in COVID-19. Measured with immunoSEQ multiplex PCR; TCRdb has only the in-frame clones, and not every one. The sample carries over 120,000 clones, over 75% recorded once. The sequencing sample was made of peripheral blood. The receptors here all came from a human donor in a cohort sampled during active COVID-19. Both conserved end residues are part of each CDR3. A D gene is named only where the DNA matches it firmly. Clone size is stated in some rows and not others, as once, few, many or a class when expanded.

j_call | v_call | d_call | clone_size | cdr3_aa | cdr3_nt
TRBJ2-1 | TRBV5-8 | - | - | CASSFGGAQGNEQFF | TGTGCCAGCAGCTTTGGTGGGGCCCAGGGCAATGAGCAGTTCTTC
TRBJ1-1 | TRBV6-5 | - | once | CASRPREVLTEAFF | TGTGCCAGCAGACCCCGGGAGGTACTTACTGAAGCTTTCTTT
TRBJ1-2 | TRBV10-3 | - | - | CAISDARVQPRGYTF | TGTGCCATCAGTGACGCCCGGGTCCAGCCTCGTGGCTACACCTTC
TRBJ1-2 | TRBV6-2/TRBV6-3 | - | - | CASSYTGIGGYTF | TGTGCCAGCAGTTACACAGGAATAGGCGGCTACACCTTC
TRBJ2-4 | TRBV30 | - | - | CAWGGGGSGKNIQYF | TGTGCCTGGGGGGGCGGGGGTTCTGGCAAAAACATTCAGTACTTC
TRBJ1-1 | TRBV20-1 | - | - | CSAKQNTEAFF | TGCAGTGCTAAACAGAACACTGAAGCTTTCTTT
TRBJ2-6 | TRBV7-3 | - | - | CASSSTGSGANVLTF | TGTGCCAGCAGCTCGACAGGCTCCGGGGCCAACGTCCTGACTTTC
TRBJ1-3 | TRBV19 | - | - | CASSMTGSSGNTIYF | TGTGCCAGTAGTATGACGGGTTCTTCAGGAAACACCATATATTTT
TRBJ2-2 | TRBV7-2 | TRBD1 | - | CASSPRGTGELFF | TGTGCCAGCAGCCCCAGGGGGACCGGGGAGCTGTTTTTT
TRBJ1-2 | TRBV20-1 | - | - | CSASSANYGYTF | TGCAGTGCTAGTTCAGCTAACTATGGCTACACCTTC
TRBJ1-2 | TRBV7-2 | - | once | CASSLGSDGYTF | TGTGCCAGCAGCCTAGGGTCGGATGGCTACACCTTC
TRBJ1-3 | TRBV5-5 | - | - | CASSLTGTYSSGNTIYF | TGTGCCAGCAGCCTTACTGGGACATATTCATCTGGAAACACCATATATTTT
TRBJ1-2 | TRBV13 | - | - | CASSSTAGMNGYTF | TGTGCCAGCAGCTCCACGGCAGGGATGAATGGCTACACCTTC
TRBJ2-5 | TRBV2 | - | - | CASRAGQRSQETQYF | TGTGCCAGCAGGGCCGGACAGCGTTCCCAAGAGACCCAGTACTTC
TRBJ1-2 | TRBV14 | - | - | CASSQDRGYGYTF | TGTGCCAGCAGCCAAGATAGGGGCTATGGCTACACCTTC
TRBJ2-3 | TRBV15 | - | - | CATSRDRVNTQYF | TGTGCCACCAGCAGAGATCGGGTAAATACGCAGTATTTT
TRBJ1-1 | TRBV11-2 | TRBD1 | - | CASSLKTGTANTEAFF | TGTGCCAGCAGCTTGAAGACCGGGACAGCGAACACTGAAGCTTTCTTT
TRBJ2-7 | TRBV12-3/TRBV12-4 | - | - | CASSLLSLDEQYF | TGTGCCAGCAGTCTTCTGAGCTTGGACGAGCAGTACTTC
TRBJ2-7 | TRBV6-5 | - | - | CASTPLTGYEQYF | TGTGCCAGCACCCCCCTGACAGGCTACGAGCAGTACTTC
TRBJ2-1 | TRBV27 | - | - | CASTLGGEQFF | TGTGCCAGCACCCTAGGAGGGGAGCAGTTCTTC
TRBJ1-4 | TRBV30 | TRBD1 | - | CAWRQGAGEKLFF | TGTGCCTGGAGACAGGGGGCTGGCGAAAAACTGTTTTTT
TRBJ2-2 | TRBV14 | - | once | CASSPRVGNTGELFF | TGTGCCAGCAGCCCCAGGGTGGGAAACACCGGGGAGCTGTTTTTT
TRBJ1-5 | TRBV2 | - | - | CASRGGRSNQPQHF | TGTGCCAGCAGGGGGGGGCGGAGCAATCAGCCCCAGCATTTT
TRBJ2-7 | TRBV11-1 | TRBD1 | - | CASSLAQGVHEQYF | TGTGCCAGCAGCTTAGCACAGGGGGTACACGAGCAGTACTTC
TRBJ2-4 | TRBV5-6 | TRBD1 | - | CASSSPGQGGNIQYF | TGTGCCAGCAGCTCGCCGGGACAGGGGGGGAACATTCAGTACTTC
TRBJ2-7 | TRBV15 | TRBD1 | - | CATSGVRQGQTYEQYF | TGTGCCACCAGCGGGGTCCGACAGGGCCAAACCTACGAGCAGTACTTC
TRBJ1-3 | TRBV11-3 | - | - | CASSFPEWDTIYF | TGTGCCAGCAGCTTCCCGGAGTGGGACACCATATATTTT
TRBJ2-3 | TRBV7-2 | - | once | CASSPTQGGRDTQYF | TGTGCCAGCAGCCCGACGCAGGGGGGAAGAGATACGCAGTATTTT
TRBJ1-5 | TRBV4-1 | - | few | CASSQTVEQPQHF | TGCGCCAGCAGTCAGACAGTGGAGCAGCCCCAGCATTTT
TRBJ2-1 | TRBV9 | - | - | CASSVSGVSYNEQFF | TGTGCCAGCAGCGTATCAGGGGTTTCTTACAATGAGCAGTTCTTC
TRBJ2-5 | TRBV24-1 | TRBD2 | few | CATSDTRLAGLKQETQYF | TGTGCCACCAGTGATACCCGGCTAGCGGGACTTAAACAAGAGACCCAGTACTTC
TRBJ2-3 | TRBV7-2 | TRBD1 | - | CASSLVPRGRIDTQYF | TGTGCCAGCAGCTTAGTCCCCAGGGGGCGGATAGATACGCAGTATTTT
TRBJ2-3 | TRBV9 | - | - | CASSEQSDSSTDTQYF | TGTGCCAGCAGCGAACAAAGTGACTCCTCCACAGATACGCAGTATTTT
TRBJ1-4 | TRBV5-6 | - | once | CASSLGTGGQEKLFF | TGTGCCAGCAGCTTGGGTACGGGCGGACAAGAAAAACTGTTTTTT
TRBJ1-2 | TRBV19 | - | once | CASRTSGRGNYGYTF | TGTGCCAGTAGAACGTCGGGCAGGGGAAACTATGGCTACACCTTC
TRBJ1-5 | TRBV10-1 | TRBD1 | - | CASRGSKDRYSNQPQHF | TGCGCCAGCAGGGGGTCCAAGGACAGGTATAGCAATCAGCCCCAGCATTTT
TRBJ2-5 | TRBV4-3 | TRBD1 | - | CASSQERDRWETQYF | TGCGCCAGCAGCCAAGAACGGGACAGATGGGAGACCCAGTACTTC
TRBJ1-1 | TRBV6-5 | - | - | CASSLRTAMNTEAFF | TGTGCCAGCAGTCTACGGACAGCCATGAACACTGAAGCTTTCTTT
TRBJ2-7 | TRBV5-4 | - | - | CAWGGGLSYEQYF | TGTGCCTGGGGCGGGGGCCTCTCCTACGAGCAGTACTTC
TRBJ2-2 | TRBV2 | - | - | CASSGQVGTGELFF | TGTGCCAGCAGTGGACAGGTGGGCACCGGGGAGCTGTTTTTT
TRBJ1-6 | TRBV11-1 | - | - | CASSPTGGGDSPLHF | TGTGCCAGCAGCCCTACGGGAGGGGGTGATTCACCCCTCCACTTT
TRBJ2-5 | TRBV18 | TRBD1 | - | CASSFRQGRETQYF | TGTGCCAGCTCATTCCGACAGGGAAGAGAGACCCAGTACTTC